This T cell receptor (beta chain) was found in a study of blood T cell repertoires in COVID-19. Across the whole study: The study drew acute and convalescent COVID-19 samples from the United States, Italy and Spain. The analysed material was cDNA or gDNA that came from T cells, B-cell-depleted T cells, or PBMCs.

In the authors' methods: The authors estimated nucleated cell counts from reference gene primer amplification. The repertoire was sequenced with immunoSEQ multiplex PCR; TCRdb's copy has only in-frame clones and lacks some. V, J and clone size derive from that table, while D and trimming were established from the DNA sequence. This sample has about 250,000 clones, with about four fifths found just once. Germline lookup yields CDR1 SGHRS and CDR2 YFSETQ. There are 16 residues in the CDR3. The V end was cut by 0 bases, the J end by 4 bases, with 13 bases between. This clone occurred a few times. The sequenced sample consisted of peripheral blood. The V call is TRBV5-1, the J call TRBJ1-4; unclear D gene. The TCR originated in a man older than 75 with acute or convalescent COVID-19. CDR3 sequence: CASSLAVGSGNEKLFF. In DNA, the CDR3 is TGCGCCAGCAGCTTGGCCGTGGGGAGCGGTAATGAAAAACTGTTTTTT.